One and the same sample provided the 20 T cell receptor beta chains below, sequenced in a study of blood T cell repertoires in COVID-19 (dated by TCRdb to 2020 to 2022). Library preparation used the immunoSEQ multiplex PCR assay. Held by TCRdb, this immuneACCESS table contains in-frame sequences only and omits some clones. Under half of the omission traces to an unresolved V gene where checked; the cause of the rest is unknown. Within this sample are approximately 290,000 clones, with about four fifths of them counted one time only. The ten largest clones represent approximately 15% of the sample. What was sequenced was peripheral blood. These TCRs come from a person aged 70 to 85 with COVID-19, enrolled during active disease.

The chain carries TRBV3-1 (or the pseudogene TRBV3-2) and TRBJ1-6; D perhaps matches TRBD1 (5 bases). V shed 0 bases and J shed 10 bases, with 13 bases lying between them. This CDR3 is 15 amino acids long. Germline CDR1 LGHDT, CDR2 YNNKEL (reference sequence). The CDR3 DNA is TGTGCCAGCAGCCAAGATTCAGGGTTCGACTCACCCCTCCACTTT. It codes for CASSQDSGFDSPLHF.

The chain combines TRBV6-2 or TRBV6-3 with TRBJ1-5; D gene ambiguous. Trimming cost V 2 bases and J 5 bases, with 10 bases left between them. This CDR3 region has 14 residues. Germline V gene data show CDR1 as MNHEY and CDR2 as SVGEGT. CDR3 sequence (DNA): TGTGCCAGCAGTTACAGGCAGGTACATCAGCCCCAGCATTTT. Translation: CASSYRQVHQPQHF.

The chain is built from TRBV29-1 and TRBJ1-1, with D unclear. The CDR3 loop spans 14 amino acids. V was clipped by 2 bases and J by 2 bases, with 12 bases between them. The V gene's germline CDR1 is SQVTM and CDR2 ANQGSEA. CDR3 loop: CSVEWAARNTEAFF. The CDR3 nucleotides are TGCAGCGTTGAATGGGCAGCCAGAAACACTGAAGCTTTCTTT. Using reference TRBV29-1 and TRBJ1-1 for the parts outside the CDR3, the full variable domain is SAVISQKPSRDICQRGTSLTIQCQVDSQVTMMFWYRQQPGQSLTLIATANQGSEATYESGFVIDKFPISRPNLTFSTLTVSNMSPEDSSIYLCSVEWAARNTEAFFGQGTRLTVV.

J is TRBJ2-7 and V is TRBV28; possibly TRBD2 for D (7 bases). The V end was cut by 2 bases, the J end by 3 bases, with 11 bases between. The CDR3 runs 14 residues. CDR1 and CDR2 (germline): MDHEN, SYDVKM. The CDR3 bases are TGTGCCAGCAGTTTAGAGGGGGGGATCTACGAGCAGTACTTC. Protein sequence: CASSLEGGIYEQYF.

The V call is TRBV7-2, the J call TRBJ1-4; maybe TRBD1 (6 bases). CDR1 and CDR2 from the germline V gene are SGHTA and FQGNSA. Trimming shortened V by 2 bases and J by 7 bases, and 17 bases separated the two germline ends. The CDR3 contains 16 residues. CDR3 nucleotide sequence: TGTGCCAGCAGCTTAACGGGGAGGGGGATTGGTGAAAAACTGTTTTTT. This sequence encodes CASSLTGRGIGEKLFF. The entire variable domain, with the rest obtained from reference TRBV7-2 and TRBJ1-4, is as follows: GAGVSQSPSNKVTEKGKDVELRCDPISGHTALYWYRQSLGQGLEFLIYFQGNSAPDKSGLPSDRFSAERTGGSVSTLTIQRTQQEDSAVYLCASSLTGRGIGEKLFFGSGTQLSVL.

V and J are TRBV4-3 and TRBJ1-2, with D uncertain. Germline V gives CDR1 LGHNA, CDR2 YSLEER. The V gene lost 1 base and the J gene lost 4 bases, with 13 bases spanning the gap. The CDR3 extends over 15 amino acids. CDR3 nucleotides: TGCGCCAGCAGCCAAGGTCTAGGCAGCCTCTATGGCTACACCTTC. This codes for CASSQGLGSLYGYTF.

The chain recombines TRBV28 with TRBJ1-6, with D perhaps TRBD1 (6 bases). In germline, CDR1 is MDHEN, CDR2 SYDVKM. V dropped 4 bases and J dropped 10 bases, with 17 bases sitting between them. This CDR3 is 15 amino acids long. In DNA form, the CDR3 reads TGTGCCAGCAGTTCAACAGGGAGAAGTAGATCACCCCTCCACTTT. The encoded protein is CASSSTGRSRSPLHF.

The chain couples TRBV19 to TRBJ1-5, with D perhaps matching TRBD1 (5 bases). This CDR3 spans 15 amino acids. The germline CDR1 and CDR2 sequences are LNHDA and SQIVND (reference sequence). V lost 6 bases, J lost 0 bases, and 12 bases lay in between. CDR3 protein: CASRREGNSNQPQHF. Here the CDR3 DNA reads TGTGCCAGTAGAAGGGAGGGGAATAGCAATCAGCCCCAGCATTTT.

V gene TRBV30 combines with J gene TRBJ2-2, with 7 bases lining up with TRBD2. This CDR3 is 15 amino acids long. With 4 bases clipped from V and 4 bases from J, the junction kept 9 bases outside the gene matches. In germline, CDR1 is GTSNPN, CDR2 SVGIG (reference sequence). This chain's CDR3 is CAWKRPERGTGELFF. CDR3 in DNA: TGTGCCTGGAAGAGGCCGGAGCGGGGCACCGGGGAGCTGTTTTTT.

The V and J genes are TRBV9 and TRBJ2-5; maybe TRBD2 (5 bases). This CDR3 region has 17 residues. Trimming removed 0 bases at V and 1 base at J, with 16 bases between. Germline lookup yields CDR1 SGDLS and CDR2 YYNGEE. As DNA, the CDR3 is TGTGCCAGCAGCGTAGGAGTGCGAGCGGATCTCCAAGAGACCCAGTACTTC. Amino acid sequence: CASSVGVRADLQETQYF.

In DNA, the CDR3 is TGTGCCAGCAGTGAATTGGGAGGGGCAGGTCACGACGAGCAGTACTTC. This sequence encodes CASSELGGAGHDEQYF. The chain recombines TRBV25-1 with TRBJ2-7; 7 bases map to TRBD2. CDR1 MGHDK and CDR2 SYGVNS come from the germline V gene. V was pared by 1 base and J by 5 bases, with 11 bases of the junction left unmatched. The length of the CDR3 is 16 residues.

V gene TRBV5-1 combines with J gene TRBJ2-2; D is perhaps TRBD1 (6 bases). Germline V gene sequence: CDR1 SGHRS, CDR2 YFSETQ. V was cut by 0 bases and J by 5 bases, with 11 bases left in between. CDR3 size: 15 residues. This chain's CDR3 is CASSLEQGRTGELFF. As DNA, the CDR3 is TGCGCCAGCAGCTTGGAACAGGGACGGACCGGGGAGCTGTTTTTT.

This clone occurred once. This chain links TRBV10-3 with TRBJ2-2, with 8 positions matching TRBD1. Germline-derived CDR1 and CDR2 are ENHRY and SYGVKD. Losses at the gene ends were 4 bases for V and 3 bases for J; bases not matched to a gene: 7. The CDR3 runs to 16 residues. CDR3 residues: CAISVGNRGDTGELFF. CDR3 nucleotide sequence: TGTGCCATCAGTGTTGGGAACAGGGGGGACACCGGGGAGCTGTTTTTT.

The CDR3 bases are TGTGCCAGCAGCCCTTCACCGGGACAGGGCTCATGGGATGAGCAGTTCTTC. Translation gives CASSPSPGQGSWDEQFF. The chain recombines TRBV7-2 with TRBJ2-1, with TRBD1 identical over 9 bases. With V trimmed by 5 bases and J by 8 bases, 16 bases remained unmatched. The CDR3 covers 17 residues. The germline V gene encodes CDR1 SGHTA and CDR2 FQGNSA.

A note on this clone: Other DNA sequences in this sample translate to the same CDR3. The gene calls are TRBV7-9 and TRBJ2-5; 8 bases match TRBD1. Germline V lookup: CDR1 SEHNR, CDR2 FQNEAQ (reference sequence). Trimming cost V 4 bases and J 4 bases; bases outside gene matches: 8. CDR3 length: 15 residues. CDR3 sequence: CASSSRTGLTETQYF. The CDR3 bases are TGTGCCAGCAGCTCGAGGACAGGGTTAACAGAGACCCAGTACTTC.

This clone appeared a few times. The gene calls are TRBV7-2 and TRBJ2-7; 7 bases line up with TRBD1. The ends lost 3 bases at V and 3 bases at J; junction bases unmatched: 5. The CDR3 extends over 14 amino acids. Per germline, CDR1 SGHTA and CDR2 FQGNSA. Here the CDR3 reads CASSLSGTVYEQYF. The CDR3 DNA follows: TGTGCCAGCAGCTTGTCGGGGACAGTCTACGAGCAGTACTTC.

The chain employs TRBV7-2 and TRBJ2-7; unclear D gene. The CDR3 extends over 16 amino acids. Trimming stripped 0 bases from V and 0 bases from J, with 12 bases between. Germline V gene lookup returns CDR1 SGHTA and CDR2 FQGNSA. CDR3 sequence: CASSLAGHLSSYEQYF. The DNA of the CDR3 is TGTGCCAGCAGCTTAGCGGGCCACCTATCCTCCTACGAGCAGTACTTC.

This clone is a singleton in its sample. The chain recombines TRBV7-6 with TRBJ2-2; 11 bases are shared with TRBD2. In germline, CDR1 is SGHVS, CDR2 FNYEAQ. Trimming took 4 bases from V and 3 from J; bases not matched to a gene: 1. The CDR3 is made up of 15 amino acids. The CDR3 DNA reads TGTGCCAGCAGCTCGGGACTAGCGGACACCGGGGAGCTGTTTTTT. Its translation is CASSSGLADTGELFF.

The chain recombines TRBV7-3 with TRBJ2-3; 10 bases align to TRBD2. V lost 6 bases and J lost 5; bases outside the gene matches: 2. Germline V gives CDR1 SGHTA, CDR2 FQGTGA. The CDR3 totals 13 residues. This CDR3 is CASRSSGRDTQYF. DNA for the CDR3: TGTGCCAGCAGATCTAGCGGGAGAGATACGCAGTATTTT.

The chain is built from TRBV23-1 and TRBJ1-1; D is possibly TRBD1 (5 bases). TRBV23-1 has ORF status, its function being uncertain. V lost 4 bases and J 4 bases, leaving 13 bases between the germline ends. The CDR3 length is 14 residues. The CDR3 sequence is CASSLPQGVTEAFF. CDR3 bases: TGCGCCAGCAGTCTTCCGCAGGGCGTCACTGAAGCTTTCTTT.